This T cell receptor (beta chain) came from a study of blood T cells in healthy people across ages. As for the study in general: Roughly one uniquely barcoded beta molecule per two T cells was captured. Whole-study findings and limits: Underestimates were what the diversity estimates from one million T cells were considered to be.

Using a J-beta primer mix together with a sample-barcoded 5' primer, a second PCR was run for about 6 to 11 cycles. One entry per CDR3 protein results from TCRdb running MiXCR on the 5' RACE reads. Of about 1 million distinct CDR3 sequences in the sample, less than 25% are singletons; the top ten hold 0.65% to 0.95%. The extraction recovered at least 5 micrograms of total RNA per sample. As for this clonotype: Its antigen is not identified.

Germline CDR1 is SGHRS and CDR2 is YFSETQ. This CDR3 comprises 16 residues. V was pared by 3 bases and J by 3 bases, with 10 bases of the junction left unmatched. These data were likewise used in another study, on T cells of mothers and their children. That source adds: Related mother-child pairs showed slightly, non-significantly higher overlap than unrelated pairs.

The clonotype comes from a girl aged 2-10 years in good health. The V gene is TRBV5-1, the J gene TRBJ2-5, with 8 bases lining up with TRBD1. Sequenced sample: blood. The CDR3 spells CASSYLGQGGKETQYF. CDR3 coding DNA: TGCGCCAGCAGCTACCTCGGACAGGGAGGAAAAGAGACCCAGTACTTC.